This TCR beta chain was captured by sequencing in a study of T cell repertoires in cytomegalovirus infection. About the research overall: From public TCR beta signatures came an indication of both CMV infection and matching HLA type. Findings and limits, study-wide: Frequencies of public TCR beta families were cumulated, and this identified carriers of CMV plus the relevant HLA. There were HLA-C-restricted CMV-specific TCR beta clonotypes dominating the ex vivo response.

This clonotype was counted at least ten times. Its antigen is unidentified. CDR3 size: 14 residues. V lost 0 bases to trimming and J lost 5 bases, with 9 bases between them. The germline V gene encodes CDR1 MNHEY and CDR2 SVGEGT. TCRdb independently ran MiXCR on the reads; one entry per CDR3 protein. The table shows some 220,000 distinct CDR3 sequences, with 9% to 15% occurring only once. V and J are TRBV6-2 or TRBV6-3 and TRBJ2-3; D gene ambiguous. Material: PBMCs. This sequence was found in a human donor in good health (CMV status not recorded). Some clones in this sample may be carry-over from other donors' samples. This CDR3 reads CASSYSEHRDTQYF. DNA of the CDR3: TGTGCCAGCAGTTACTCTGAGCATCGAGATACGCAGTATTTT.